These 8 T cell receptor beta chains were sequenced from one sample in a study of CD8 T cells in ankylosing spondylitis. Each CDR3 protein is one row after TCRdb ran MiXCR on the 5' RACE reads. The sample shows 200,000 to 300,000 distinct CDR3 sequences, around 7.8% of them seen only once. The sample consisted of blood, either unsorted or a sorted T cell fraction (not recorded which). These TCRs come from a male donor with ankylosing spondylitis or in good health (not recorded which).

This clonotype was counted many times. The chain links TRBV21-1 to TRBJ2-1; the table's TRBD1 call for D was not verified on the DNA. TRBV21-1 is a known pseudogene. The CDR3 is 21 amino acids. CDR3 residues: CASSKAGAGWCGVSSYNEQFF. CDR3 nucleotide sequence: TGTGCCAGCAGCAAAGCTGGGGCCGGTTGGTGTGGCGTGAGTTCCTACAATGAGCAGTTCTTC.

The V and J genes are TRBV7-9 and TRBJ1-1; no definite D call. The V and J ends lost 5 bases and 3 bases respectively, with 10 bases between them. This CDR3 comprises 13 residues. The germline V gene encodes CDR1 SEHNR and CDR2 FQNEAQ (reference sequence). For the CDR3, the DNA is TGTGCCAGCAGCCCAATGGGAGACACTGAAGCTTTCTTT. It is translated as CASSPMGDTEAFF.

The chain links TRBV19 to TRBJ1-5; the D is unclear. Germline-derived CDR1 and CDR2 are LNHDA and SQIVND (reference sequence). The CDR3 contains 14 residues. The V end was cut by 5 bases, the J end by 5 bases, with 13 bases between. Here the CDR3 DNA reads TGTGCCAGTAGTCTCGGGGAAGGGCATCAGCCCCAGCATTTT. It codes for CASSLGEGHQPQHF.

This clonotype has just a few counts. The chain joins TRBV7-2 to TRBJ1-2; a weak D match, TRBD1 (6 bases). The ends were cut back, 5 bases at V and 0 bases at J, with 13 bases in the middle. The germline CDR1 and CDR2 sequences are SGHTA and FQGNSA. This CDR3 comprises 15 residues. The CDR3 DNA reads TGTGCCAGCAGCCCTACAGGGAGCCCTAACTATGGCTACACCTTC. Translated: CASSPTGSPNYGYTF. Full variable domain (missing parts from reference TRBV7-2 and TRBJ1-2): GAGVSQSPSNKVTEKGKDVELRCDPISGHTALYWYRQSLGQGLEFLIYFQGNSAPDKSGLPSDRFSAERTGGSVSTLTIQRTQQEDSAVYLCASSPTGSPNYGYTFGSGTRLTVV.

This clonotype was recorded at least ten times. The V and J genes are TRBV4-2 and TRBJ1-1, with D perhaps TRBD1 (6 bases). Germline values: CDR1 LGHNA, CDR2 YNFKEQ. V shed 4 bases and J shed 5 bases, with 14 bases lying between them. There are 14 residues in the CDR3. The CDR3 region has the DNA TGTGCCAGCAGCCCAAGAGGACAGAGAACTGAAGCTTTCTTT. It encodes CASSPRGQRTEAFF.

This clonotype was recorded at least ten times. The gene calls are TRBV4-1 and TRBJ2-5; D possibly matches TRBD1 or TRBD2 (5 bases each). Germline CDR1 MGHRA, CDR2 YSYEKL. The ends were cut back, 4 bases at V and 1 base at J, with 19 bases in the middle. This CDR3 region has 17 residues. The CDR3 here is CASSRGDQVRVQETQYF. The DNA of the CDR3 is TGCGCCAGCAGCCGAGGGGACCAGGTGAGGGTCCAAGAGACCCAGTACTTC.

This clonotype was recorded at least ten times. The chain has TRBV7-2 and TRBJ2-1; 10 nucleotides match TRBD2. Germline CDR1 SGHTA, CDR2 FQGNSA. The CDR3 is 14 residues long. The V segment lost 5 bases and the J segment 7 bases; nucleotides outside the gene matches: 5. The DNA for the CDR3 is TGTGCCAGCAGCCCGAATAGCGGGGGGAATGAGCAGTTCTTC. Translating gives CASSPNSGGNEQFF.

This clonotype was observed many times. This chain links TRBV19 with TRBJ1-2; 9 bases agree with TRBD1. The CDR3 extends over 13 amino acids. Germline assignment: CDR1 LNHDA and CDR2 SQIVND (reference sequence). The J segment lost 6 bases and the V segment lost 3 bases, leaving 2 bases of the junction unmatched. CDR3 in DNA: TGTGCCAGTAGTATCGGGACAGGGAATGGCTACACCTTC. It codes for CASSIGTGNGYTF.